This T cell receptor beta chain came from a study of T-cell reconstitution after alpha-beta-depleted transplantation in children. Preparation of the TCRbeta library involved a method that used unique molecular identifiers. TCRdb re-derived calls from the PCR reads in MiXCR, one entry per CDR3 protein. The profile shows approximately 150,000 distinct CDR3 sequences, 8% to 10% of them singletons. Germline V CDR1 and CDR2: SGHDT, YYEEEE. The length of the CDR3 is 16 residues. After removal of 0 bases from V and 1 base from J, the junction contained 4 bases not matched to a gene. Broader study findings: Several hundred rapidly expanded clones from non-depleted graft cells reportedly supplied alpha-beta T cells about two months post-transplant. A year post-transplant, T-cell counts and diversity derived mostly from newly produced T cells.

Ten or more counts support this clonotype. The antigen is unknown. Specimen: PBMCs, mostly from graft donor cells, collected 180 days after TCRalphabeta/CD19-depleted stem cell transplant. The chain carries TRBV5-6 and TRBJ2-1; 7 nucleotides line up with TRBD2. The sequence came from a female patient aged 2-10 years who had a stem cell transplant for congenital amegakaryocytic thrombocytopenia, so the T cells may come from the graft donor. CDR3 nucleotide sequence: TGTGCCAGCAGCTTGGGCGGGAGAGGGTCCTACAATGAGCAGTTCTTC. Amino acid sequence: CASSLGGRGSYNEQFF.